This T cell receptor (beta chain) was captured by sequencing in a study of cytomegalovirus exposure and HLA in healthy donors. The V and J ends lost 4 bases and 4 bases respectively, with 14 bases between them. The CDR3 is made up of 14 amino acids. From germline, CDR1 is SGDLS and CDR2 YYNGEE. PCR was performed using 60 Vbeta and 13 Jbeta primers. Sequenced by immunoSEQ multiplex PCR; TCRdb stores in-frame clones only, minus some. The table shows about 83,000 clones, with 60% to 80% occurring only once. Sequencing input: PBMCs. This sequence was found in a man aged 55 to 70 in good health and CMV-seronegative. The gene calls are TRBV9 and TRBJ1-2; no definite D call. The DNA for the CDR3 is TGTGCCAGCAGCCGCCCGGCGGCTCCCTATGGCTACACCTTC. Its protein is CASSRPAAPYGYTF.